Presented here are 13 T cell receptor beta chains from one specimen sequenced in a study of T-cell reconstitution after alpha-beta-depleted transplantation in children. Molecular barcoding with unique molecular identifiers was used for the TCRbeta library. TCRdb re-called the PCR reads with MiXCR, one entry per CDR3 protein. Of 700,000 to 850,000 distinct CDR3 sequences listed, around 17% are singletons. Specimen: PBMCs, mostly from graft donor cells, collected 360 days after TCRalphabeta/CD19-depleted stem cell transplant. Receptors were obtained from a male patient aged 10 to 17 who had a stem cell transplant for acute lymphoblastic leukemia, so the T cells may come from the graft donor.

The V call is TRBV27, the J call TRBJ2-7; 8 nucleotides align to TRBD2. Germline V gives CDR1 MNHEY, CDR2 SMNVEV (reference sequence). This CDR3 region has 15 residues. V was pared by 7 bases and J by 4 bases, with 12 bases of the junction left unmatched. The CDR3 protein is CASMNLAGNLYEQYF. As DNA, the CDR3 is TGTGCCAGCATGAATCTAGCGGGTAACTTGTACGAGCAGTACTTC.

The chain recombines TRBV10-3 with TRBJ1-2, with 7 bases fitting TRBD1. J was trimmed by 4 bases and V by 5 bases; bases with no gene match: 10. The germline V gene encodes CDR1 ENHRY and CDR2 SYGVKD. The CDR3 has 15 residues. The CDR3, as DNA: TGTGCCATCAGTAGCCCCTCGACAGGGATCTATGGCTACACCTTC. It specifies CAISSPSTGIYGYTF.

This clonotype was detected only a few times. The chain uses TRBV5-1 and TRBJ2-4; D possibly corresponds to TRBD1 (6 bases). Per the germline V gene, CDR1 is SGHRS and CDR2 is YFSETQ. The CDR3 spans 15 residues. Trimming left V 5 bases short and J 8 bases short, with 20 bases between. Here the CDR3 DNA reads TGCGCCAGCAGAACGATGGGAGACAGGAAACACATTCAGTACTTC. This sequence encodes CASRTMGDRKHIQYF.

This clonotype occurred many times. This rearrangement joins TRBV9 to TRBJ2-1; 10 bases match TRBD2. CDR1 is SGDLS and CDR2 is YYNGEE in the germline V gene. V dropped 1 base and J dropped 7; count of bases not matched to a gene: 5. CDR3 length equals 15 residues. CDR3 region: CASSVPAGGNNEQFF. The CDR3 DNA sequence: TGTGCCAGCAGCGTACCAGCGGGAGGGAATAATGAGCAGTTCTTC. Using reference TRBV9 and TRBJ2-1 for the parts outside the CDR3, the full variable domain is DSGVTQTPKHLITATGQRVTLRCSPRSGDLSVYWYQQSLDQGLQFLIQYYNGEERAKGNILERFSAQQFPDLHSELNLSSLELGDSALYFCASSVPAGGNNEQFFGPGTRLTVL.

This clonotype was observed a handful of times. The chain is built from TRBV12-3 or TRBV12-4 and TRBJ1-2; D is unclear. The CDR3 runs to 13 residues. The V end was cut by 4 bases, the J end by 8 bases, with 14 bases between. The CDR3 nucleotides read TGTGCCAGCAGTTCGTCGACTCTCGGGGGCTACACCTTC. It is translated as CASSSSTLGGYTF.

This clonotype came up a few times. The V gene is TRBV29-1, the J gene TRBJ2-6, with D perhaps being TRBD1 or TRBD2 (5 bases each). CDR3 size: 16 residues. Germline CDR1 SQVTM, CDR2 ANQGSEA. Trimming removed 7 bases from V and 4 bases from J, with 20 bases in between. This CDR3 is CSARIPGTSGANVLTF. The CDR3, as DNA: TGCAGCGCCCGAATCCCCGGGACCTCCGGGGCCAACGTCCTGACTTTC.

In its sample, this clonotype was seen a few times. J is TRBJ2-1 and V is TRBV6-1, with TRBD1 identical over 9 bases. Germline V gene data show CDR1 as MNHNS and CDR2 as SASEGT. The ends lost 6 bases at V and 9 bases at J; junction bases unmatched: 6. The CDR3 runs 13 residues. For the CDR3, the DNA is TGTGCCAGCAGGGGACAGGGTCACGGTGAGCAGTTCTTC. The encoded protein is CASRGQGHGEQFF.

This clonotype was counted many times. The chain carries TRBV5-1 and TRBJ2-2; no clear D gene. Germline lookup yields CDR1 SGHRS and CDR2 YFSETQ. The CDR3 is made up of 16 amino acids. Trimming shortened V by 1 base and J by 0 bases, and 10 bases separated the two germline ends. CDR3 protein: CASSLPDPTNTGELFF. CDR3 DNA: TGCGCCAGCAGCTTGCCCGACCCCACGAACACCGGGGAGCTGTTTTTT.

This clonotype was recorded a few times. This chain connects TRBV5-1 to TRBJ2-3; D not resolved. Germline CDR1 reads SGHRS; CDR2 reads YFSETQ. This CDR3 is 13 amino acids long. V was cut by 0 bases and J by 4 bases, with 6 bases left in between. DNA for the CDR3: TGCGCCAGCAGCTTGGACGACCCAGATACGCAGTATTTT. Protein: CASSLDDPDTQYF.

The V gene is TRBV7-3, the J gene TRBJ2-2, with 7 bases aligning to TRBD2. The CDR3 is made up of 16 amino acids. The ends lost 5 bases at V and 7 bases at J; junction bases unmatched: 13. Germline CDR1 SGHTA, CDR2 FQGTGA. CDR3 protein: CASSAEGTIEVGELFF. In nucleotides, the CDR3 is TGTGCCAGCAGCGCAGAGGGGACTATTGAAGTCGGGGAGCTGTTTTTT.

J is TRBJ2-3 and V is TRBV19; TRBD2 matches 11 bases. Germline V gene data show CDR1 as LNHDA and CDR2 as SQIVND (reference sequence). This CDR3 is built from 14 residues. The trim removed 10 bases at V and 5 bases at J, leaving 8 bases unmatched. CDR3 in DNA: TGTGCCATGACGACTAGCGGGACTTTAGATACGCAGTATTTT. It specifies CAMTTSGTLDTQYF.

This rearrangement joins TRBV15 to TRBJ2-6; no firm D call. CDR3 length: 16 amino acids. The V gene's germline CDR1 is LNHNV and CDR2 YYDKDF (reference sequence). V lost 1 base and J lost 2, with 9 bases in between. The CDR3 loop is CATSRGTAPGANVLTF. The DNA of the CDR3 is TGTGCCACCAGCAGAGGTACCGCTCCTGGGGCCAACGTCCTGACTTTC.

This clonotype appeared many times. The CDR3 bases are TGCGCCAGCAGCTTGGATAGCGGGAGCCTGGGAAATGAGCAGTTCTTC. It yields the protein CASSLDSGSLGNEQFF. The chain recombines TRBV5-1 with TRBJ2-1; 9 bases are a match to TRBD2. CDR1 and CDR2 from the germline V gene are SGHRS and YFSETQ. With 0 bases clipped from V and 7 bases from J, the junction kept 8 bases outside the gene matches. CDR3 length: 16 residues.